In this sample, the clone carrying this T cell receptor (beta chain) turned up once. No antigen is known for it. This sample also contains other DNA sequences that code for the same CDR3. An assay was performed, and its level was deep. Sequenced by immunoSEQ multiplex PCR; TCRdb stores in-frame clones only, minus some. This table holds about 2 million clones, roughly 95% found once. Unmatched junction bases numbered 3, after V lost 4 bases and J lost 7 bases. The CDR3 has 14 amino acids. CDR1 MNHEY and CDR2 SMNVEV come from the germline V gene (reference sequence). This sample was included in a study of shared clonotypes between healthy human individuals. Terminally differentiated effector memory CD45RA+ cells were left out of the naive CD8 fraction, which was CD45RO-negative and positively selected for CCR7. Donors were healthy HIV-negative adults without recently reported acute infections or vaccinations.

Study-wide findings and caveats: With a handful of donors compared, 4% to 5.5% of naive CD4 clonotypes were shared.

The sequence derives from a man aged 18 to 29 in good health. Sequencing input: naive CD8+ T cells sorted from blood. The chain carries TRBV27 and TRBJ1-6, with 8 bases that match TRBD1. The CDR3 spells CASSYTGGNSPLHF. CDR3 nucleotide sequence: TGTGCCAGCAGTTATACAGGGGGAAATTCACCCCTCCACTTT.